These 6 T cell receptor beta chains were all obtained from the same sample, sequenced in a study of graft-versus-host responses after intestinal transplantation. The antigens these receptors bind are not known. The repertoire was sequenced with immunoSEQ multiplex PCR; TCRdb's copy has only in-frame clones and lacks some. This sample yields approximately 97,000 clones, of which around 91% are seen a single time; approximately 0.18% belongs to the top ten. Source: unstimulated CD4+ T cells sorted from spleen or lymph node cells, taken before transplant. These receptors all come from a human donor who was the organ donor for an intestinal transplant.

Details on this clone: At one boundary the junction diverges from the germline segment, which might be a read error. The CDR3 loop is CASRLAGGTNTGELFF. The CDR3 region has the DNA TGTGCCAGCAGATTAGCGGGGGGAACGAACACCGGGGAGCTGTTTTTT. The chain recombines TRBV11-2 with TRBJ2-2; the match to TRBD2 covers 10 bases. Germline V gene sequence: CDR1 SGHAT, CDR2 FQNNGV. The CDR3 extends over 16 amino acids.

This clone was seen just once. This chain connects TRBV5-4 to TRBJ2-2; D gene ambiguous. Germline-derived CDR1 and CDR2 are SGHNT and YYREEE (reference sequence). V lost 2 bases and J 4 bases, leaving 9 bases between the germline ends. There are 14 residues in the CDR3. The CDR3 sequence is CASSFETLTGELFF. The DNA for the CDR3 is TGTGCCAGCAGCTTCGAGACACTCACCGGGGAGCTGTTTTTT.

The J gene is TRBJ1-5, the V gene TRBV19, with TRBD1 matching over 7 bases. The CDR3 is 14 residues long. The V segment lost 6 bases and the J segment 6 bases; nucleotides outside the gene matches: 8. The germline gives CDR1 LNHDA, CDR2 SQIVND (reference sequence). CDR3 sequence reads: CASRGQSQSQPQHF. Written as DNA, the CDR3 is TGTGCCAGTAGGGGACAGTCTCAAAGTCAGCCCCAGCATTTT.

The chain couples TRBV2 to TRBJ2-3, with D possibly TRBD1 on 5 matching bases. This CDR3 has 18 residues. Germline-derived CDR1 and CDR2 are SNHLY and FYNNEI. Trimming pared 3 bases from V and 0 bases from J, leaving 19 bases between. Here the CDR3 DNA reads TGTGCCAGCAGTGACGACAGCGCCAAACTTTACAGCACAGATACGCAGTATTTT. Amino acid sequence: CASSDDSAKLYSTDTQYF.

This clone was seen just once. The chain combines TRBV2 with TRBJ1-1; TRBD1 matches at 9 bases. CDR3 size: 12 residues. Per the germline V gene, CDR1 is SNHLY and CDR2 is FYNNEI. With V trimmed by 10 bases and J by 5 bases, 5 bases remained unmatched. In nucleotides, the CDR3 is TGTGCCATCAGGACAGGGGAGACTGAAGCTTTCTTT. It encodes CAIRTGETEAFF.

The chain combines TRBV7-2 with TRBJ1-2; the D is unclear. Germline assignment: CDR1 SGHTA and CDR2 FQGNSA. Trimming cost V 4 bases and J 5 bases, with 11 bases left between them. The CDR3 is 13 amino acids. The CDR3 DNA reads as TGTGCCAGCAGCTCAAATGGCGGTTATGGCTACACCTTC. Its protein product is CASSSNGGYGYTF.